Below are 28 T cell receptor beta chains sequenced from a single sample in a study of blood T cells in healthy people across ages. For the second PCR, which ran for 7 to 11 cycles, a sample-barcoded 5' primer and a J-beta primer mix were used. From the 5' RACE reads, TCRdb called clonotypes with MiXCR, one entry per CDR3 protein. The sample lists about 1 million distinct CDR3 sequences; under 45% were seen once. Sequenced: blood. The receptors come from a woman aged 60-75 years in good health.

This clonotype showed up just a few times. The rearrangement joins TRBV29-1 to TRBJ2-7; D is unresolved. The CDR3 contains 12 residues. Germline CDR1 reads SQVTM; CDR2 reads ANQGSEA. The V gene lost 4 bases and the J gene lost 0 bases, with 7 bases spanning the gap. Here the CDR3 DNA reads TGCAGCGTTGGTCACAGCTCCTACGAGCAGTACTTC. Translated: CSVGHSSYEQYF.

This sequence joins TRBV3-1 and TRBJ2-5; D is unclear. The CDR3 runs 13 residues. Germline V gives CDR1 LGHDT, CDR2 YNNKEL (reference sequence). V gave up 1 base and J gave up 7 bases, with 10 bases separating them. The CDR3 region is CASSQAQGGTQYF. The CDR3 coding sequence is TGTGCCAGCAGCCAAGCCCAAGGTGGGACCCAGTACTTC.

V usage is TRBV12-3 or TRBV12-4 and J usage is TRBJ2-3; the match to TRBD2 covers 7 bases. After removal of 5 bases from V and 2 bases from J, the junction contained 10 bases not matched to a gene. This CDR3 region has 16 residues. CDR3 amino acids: CASSPLPGGYTDTQYF. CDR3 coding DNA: TGTGCCAGCAGTCCCCTCCCGGGAGGCTACACAGATACGCAGTATTTT.

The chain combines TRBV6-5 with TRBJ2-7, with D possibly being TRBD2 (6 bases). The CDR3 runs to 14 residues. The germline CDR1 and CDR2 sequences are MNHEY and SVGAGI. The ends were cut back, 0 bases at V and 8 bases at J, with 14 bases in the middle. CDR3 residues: CASSYSVEGTKQYF. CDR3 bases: TGTGCCAGCAGTTACTCGGTGGAGGGGACCAAGCAGTACTTC.

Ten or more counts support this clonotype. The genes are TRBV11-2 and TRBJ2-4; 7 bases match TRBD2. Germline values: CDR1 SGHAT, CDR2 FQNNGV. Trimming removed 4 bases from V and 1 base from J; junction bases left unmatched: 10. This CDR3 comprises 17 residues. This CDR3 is CASSSLGREKAKNIQYF. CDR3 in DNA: TGTGCCAGCAGCTCTCTCGGGCGGGAGAAGGCCAAAAACATTCAGTACTTC.

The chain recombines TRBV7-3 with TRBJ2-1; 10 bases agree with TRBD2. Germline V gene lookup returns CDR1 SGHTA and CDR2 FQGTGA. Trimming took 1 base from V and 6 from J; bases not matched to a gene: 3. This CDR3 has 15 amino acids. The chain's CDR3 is CASSLSSGRSNEQFF. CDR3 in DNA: TGTGCCAGCAGCTTAAGTAGCGGGAGGTCCAATGAGCAGTTCTTC.

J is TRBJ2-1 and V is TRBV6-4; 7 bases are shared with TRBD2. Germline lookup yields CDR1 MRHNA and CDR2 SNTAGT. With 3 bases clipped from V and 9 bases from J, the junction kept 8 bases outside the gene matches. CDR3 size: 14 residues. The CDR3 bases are TGTGCCAGCAGTGAGTTGGCGGGAGTGGGTGAGCAGTTCTTC. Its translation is CASSELAGVGEQFF.

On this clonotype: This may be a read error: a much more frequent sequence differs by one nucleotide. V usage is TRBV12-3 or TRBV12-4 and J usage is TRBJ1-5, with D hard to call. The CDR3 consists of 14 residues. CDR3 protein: CVSSFGQVLQPQHF. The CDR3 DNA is TGTGTCAGCAGTTTTGGCCAGGTCTTGCAGCCCCAGCATTTT.

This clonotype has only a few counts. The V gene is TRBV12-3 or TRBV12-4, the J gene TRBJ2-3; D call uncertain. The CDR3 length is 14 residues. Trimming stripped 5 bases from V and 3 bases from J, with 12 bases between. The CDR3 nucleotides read TGTGCCAGCAGTGCTAGGGTTGGGACAGATACGCAGTATTTT. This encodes CASSARVGTDTQYF.

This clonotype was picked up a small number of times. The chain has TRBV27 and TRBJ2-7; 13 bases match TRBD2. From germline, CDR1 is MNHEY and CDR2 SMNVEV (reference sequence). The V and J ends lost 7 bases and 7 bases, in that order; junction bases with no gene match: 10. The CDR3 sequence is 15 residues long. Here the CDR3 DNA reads TGTGCCAGCATCCGACTAGCGGGAGGCCGGCGGGAGCAGTACTTC. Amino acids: CASIRLAGGRREQYF.

The CDR3 here is CASSPGTGGFETQYF. CDR3 nucleotides: TGTGCCAGCAGCCCCGGGACAGGGGGCTTTGAGACCCAGTACTTC. This sequence joins TRBV9 and TRBJ2-5; TRBD1 agrees at 12 bases. Germline values: CDR1 SGDLS, CDR2 YYNGEE. V dropped 4 bases and J dropped 5; count of bases not matched to a gene: 6. The CDR3 contains 15 residues. The whole variable domain, remainder taken from reference TRBV9 and TRBJ2-5, is DSGVTQTPKHLITATGQRVTLRCSPRSGDLSVYWYQQSLDQGLQFLIQYYNGEERAKGNILERFSAQQFPDLHSELNLSSLELGDSALYFCASSPGTGGFETQYFGPGTRLLVL.

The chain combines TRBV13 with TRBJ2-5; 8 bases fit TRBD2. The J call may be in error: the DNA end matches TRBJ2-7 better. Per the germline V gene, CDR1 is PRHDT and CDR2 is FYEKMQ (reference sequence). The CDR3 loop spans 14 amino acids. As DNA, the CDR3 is TGTGCCAGCAGCCCCGCGGGAGGACACTACGAGCAGTACTTC. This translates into CASSPAGGHYEQYF.

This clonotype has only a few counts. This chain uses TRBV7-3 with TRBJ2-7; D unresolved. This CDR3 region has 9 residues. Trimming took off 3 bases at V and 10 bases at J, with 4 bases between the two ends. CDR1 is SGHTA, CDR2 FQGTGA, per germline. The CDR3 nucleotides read TGTGCCAGCAGCTTCGCCCAGTACTTC. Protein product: CASSFAQYF.

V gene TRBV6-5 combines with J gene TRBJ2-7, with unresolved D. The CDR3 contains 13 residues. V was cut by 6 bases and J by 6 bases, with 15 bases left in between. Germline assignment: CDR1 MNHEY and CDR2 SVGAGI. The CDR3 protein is CASSPLSHSEQYF. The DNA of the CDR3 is TGTGCCAGCAGCCCCTTGTCGCACAGCGAGCAGTACTTC.

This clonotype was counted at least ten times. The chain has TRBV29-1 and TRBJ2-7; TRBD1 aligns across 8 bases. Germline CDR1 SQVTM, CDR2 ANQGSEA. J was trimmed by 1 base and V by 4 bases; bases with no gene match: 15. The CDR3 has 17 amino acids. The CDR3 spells CSVGGVRPGQASYEQYF. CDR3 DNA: TGCAGCGTTGGGGGGGTCCGACCGGGACAGGCTTCCTACGAGCAGTACTTC.

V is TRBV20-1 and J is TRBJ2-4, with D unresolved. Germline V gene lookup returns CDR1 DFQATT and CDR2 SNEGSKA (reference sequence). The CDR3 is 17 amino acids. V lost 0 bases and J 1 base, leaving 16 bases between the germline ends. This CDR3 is CSARDAGRPRAKNIQYF. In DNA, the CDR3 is TGCAGTGCTAGAGACGCCGGTCGGCCTAGGGCCAAAAACATTCAGTACTTC.

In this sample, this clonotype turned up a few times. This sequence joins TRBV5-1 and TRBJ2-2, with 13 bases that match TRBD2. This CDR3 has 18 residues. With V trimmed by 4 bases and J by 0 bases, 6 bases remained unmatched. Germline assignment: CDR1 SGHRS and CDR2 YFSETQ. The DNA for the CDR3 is TGCGCCAGCAGCACTACCGGGACTAGCGGGGCGAACACCGGGGAGCTGTTTTTT. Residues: CASSTTGTSGANTGELFF.

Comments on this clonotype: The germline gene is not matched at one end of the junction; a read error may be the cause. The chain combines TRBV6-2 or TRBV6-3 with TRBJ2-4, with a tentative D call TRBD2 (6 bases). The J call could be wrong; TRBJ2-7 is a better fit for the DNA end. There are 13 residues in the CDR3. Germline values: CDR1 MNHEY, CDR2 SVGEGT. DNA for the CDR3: TGTGCCAGCAGGCGTGGGGACTCCCACGAGCAGTACTTC. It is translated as CASRRGDSHEQYF.

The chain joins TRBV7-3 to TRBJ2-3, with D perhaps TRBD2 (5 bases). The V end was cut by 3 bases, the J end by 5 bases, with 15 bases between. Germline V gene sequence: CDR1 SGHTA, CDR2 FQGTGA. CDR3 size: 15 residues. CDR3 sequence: CASSFSTSYRDTQYF. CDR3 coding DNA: TGTGCCAGCAGCTTCTCTACTAGTTACAGAGATACGCAGTATTTT.

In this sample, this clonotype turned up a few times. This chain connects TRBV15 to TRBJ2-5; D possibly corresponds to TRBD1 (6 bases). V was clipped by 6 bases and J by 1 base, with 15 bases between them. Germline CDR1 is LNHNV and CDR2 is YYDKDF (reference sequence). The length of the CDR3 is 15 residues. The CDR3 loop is CATRPRGSGQETQYF. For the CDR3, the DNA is TGTGCCACCAGACCCAGGGGTAGTGGCCAAGAGACCCAGTACTTC.

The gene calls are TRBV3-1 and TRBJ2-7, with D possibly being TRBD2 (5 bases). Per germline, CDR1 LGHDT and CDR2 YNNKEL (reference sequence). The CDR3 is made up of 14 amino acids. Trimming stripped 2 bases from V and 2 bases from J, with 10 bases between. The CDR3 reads CASSQTEGTYEQYF. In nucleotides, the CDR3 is TGTGCCAGCAGCCAAACCGAGGGAACCTACGAGCAGTACTTC.

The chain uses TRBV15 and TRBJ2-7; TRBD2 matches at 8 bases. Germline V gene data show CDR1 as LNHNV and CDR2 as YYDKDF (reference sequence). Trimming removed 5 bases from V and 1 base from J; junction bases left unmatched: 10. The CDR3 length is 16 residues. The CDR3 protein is CATSGLQAGGSYEQYF. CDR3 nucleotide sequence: TGTGCCACCAGCGGACTGCAGGCGGGAGGTTCCTACGAGCAGTACTTC.

The CDR3 DNA is TGTGCTAGTGGTTTCGCCACCCAGGCTGAAGCTTTCTTT. This sequence encodes CASGFATQAEAFF. V is TRBV12-5 and J is TRBJ1-1; D gene ambiguous. Germline loops: CDR1 LGHNT, CDR2 FRNRAP. V gave up 3 bases and J gave up 6 bases, with 11 bases separating them. This CDR3 region has 13 residues.

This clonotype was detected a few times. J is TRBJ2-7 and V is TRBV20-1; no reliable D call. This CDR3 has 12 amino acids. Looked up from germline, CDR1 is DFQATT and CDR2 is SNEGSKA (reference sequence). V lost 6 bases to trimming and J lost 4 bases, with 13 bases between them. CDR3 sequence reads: CSAGLPNYEQYF. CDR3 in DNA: TGCAGTGCCGGCCTGCCGAATTACGAGCAGTACTTC.

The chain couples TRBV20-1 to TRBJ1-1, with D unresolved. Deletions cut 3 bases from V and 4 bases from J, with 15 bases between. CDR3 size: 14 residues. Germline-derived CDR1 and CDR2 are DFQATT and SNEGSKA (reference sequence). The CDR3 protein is CSASLRGGSTEAFF. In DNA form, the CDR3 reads TGCAGTGCTAGCCTCCGGGGAGGGAGCACTGAAGCTTTCTTT.

CDR3 bases: TGCGCCAGCAGCTTGGCCACGGACAGTACAAGTGGCTACACCTTC. Translation gives CASSLATDSTSGYTF. V and J are TRBV5-1 and TRBJ1-2; D is perhaps TRBD1 (6 bases). Germline assignment: CDR1 SGHRS and CDR2 YFSETQ. The V end lost 0 bases, the J end lost 7 bases, and 16 bases lay between the germline ends. CDR3 size: 15 residues.

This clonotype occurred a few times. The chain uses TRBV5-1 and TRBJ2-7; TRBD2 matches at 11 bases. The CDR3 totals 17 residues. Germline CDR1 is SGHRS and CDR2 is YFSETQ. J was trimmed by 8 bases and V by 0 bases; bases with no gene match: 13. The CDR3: CASSLGGGTSGVQQQYF. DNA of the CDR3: TGCGCCAGCAGCTTGGGAGGTGGGACTAGCGGTGTTCAACAGCAGTACTTC.

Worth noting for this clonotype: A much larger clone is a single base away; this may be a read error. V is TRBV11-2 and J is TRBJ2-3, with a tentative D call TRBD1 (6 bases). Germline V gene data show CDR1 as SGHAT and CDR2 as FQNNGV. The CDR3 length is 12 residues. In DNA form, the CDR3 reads TGTGCCAACAGCTTAGGGGGAAATACGCAGTATTTT. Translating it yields CANSLGGNTQYF.